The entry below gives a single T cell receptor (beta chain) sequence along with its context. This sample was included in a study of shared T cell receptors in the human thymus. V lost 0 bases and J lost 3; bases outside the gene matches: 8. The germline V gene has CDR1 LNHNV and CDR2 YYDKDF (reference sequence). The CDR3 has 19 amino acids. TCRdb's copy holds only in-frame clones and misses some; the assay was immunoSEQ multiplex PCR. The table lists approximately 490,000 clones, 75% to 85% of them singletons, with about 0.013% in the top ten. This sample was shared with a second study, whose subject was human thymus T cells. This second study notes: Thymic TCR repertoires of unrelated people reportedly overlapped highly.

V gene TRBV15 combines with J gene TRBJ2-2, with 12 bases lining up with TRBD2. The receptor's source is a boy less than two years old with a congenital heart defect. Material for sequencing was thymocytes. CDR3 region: CATSREPSGRAGDTGELFF. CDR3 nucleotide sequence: TGTGCCACCAGCAGAGAGCCTAGCGGGAGGGCCGGAGACACCGGGGAGCTGTTTTTT.